These 25 T cell receptor beta chains share one sample of origin, sequenced in a study of control samples from healthy donors and cancer patients. Sequenced by immunoSEQ multiplex PCR; TCRdb stores in-frame clones only, minus some. The table lists 45,000 to 60,000 clones, 94% of them singletons. Sample: blood. The receptors come from a young man in good health.

This rearrangement joins TRBV18 to TRBJ1-1, with D uncertain. The CDR3 length is 13 residues. Looked up from germline, CDR1 is KGHSH and CDR2 is LQKENI. Trimming left V 2 bases short and J 7 bases short, with 11 bases between. The CDR3, as DNA: TGTGCCAGCTCACCAGACCGATGGGGTGAAGCTTTCTTT. Its protein product is CASSPDRWGEAFF.

The V and J genes are TRBV4-3 and TRBJ1-1, with a tentative D call TRBD1 (5 bases). This CDR3 spans 18 amino acids. The germline V gene encodes CDR1 LGHNA and CDR2 YSLEER. Trimming cost V 0 bases and J 0 bases, with 17 bases left between them. In DNA form, the CDR3 reads TGCGCCAGCAGCCAAGACGGGCGCAGGGAGTCCATGAACACTGAAGCTTTCTTT. Translated: CASSQDGRRESMNTEAFF.

The chain employs TRBV5-6 and TRBJ2-1; 8 bases are shared with TRBD2. After removal of 4 bases from V and 7 bases from J, the junction contained 13 bases not matched to a gene. The CDR3 runs 16 residues. Germline CDR1 is SGHDT and CDR2 is YYEEEE. CDR3 coding DNA: TGTGCCAGCAGCCCCAGTCCCAGCGGGAGTGGGAATGAGCAGTTCTTC. Translating gives CASSPSPSGSGNEQFF.

Only one count was recorded for this clone. This rearrangement joins TRBV5-1 to TRBJ2-5; D may be TRBD1 or TRBD2 (5 bases each). With 3 bases removed from V and 5 bases from J, the gap between germline ends came to 14 bases. Germline-derived CDR1 and CDR2 are SGHRS and YFSETQ. The CDR3 consists of 14 residues. CDR3 sequence (DNA): TGCGCCAGCAGCTCAGGACCTGAGGGGGAGACCCAGTACTTC. Its protein product is CASSSGPEGETQYF.

V is TRBV4-3 and J is TRBJ1-2, with 7 bases identical to TRBD1. Unmatched junction bases numbered 10, after V lost 0 bases and J lost 0 bases. CDR1 is LGHNA, CDR2 YSLEER, per germline. The CDR3 runs to 18 residues. CDR3 sequence: CASSQDIPRQGANYGYTF. CDR3 nucleotides: TGCGCCAGCAGCCAAGATATTCCGAGGCAGGGGGCTAACTATGGCTACACCTTC.

V and J are TRBV5-1 and TRBJ2-1; the match to TRBD2 covers 13 bases. This CDR3 spans 16 amino acids. Germline CDR1 SGHRS, CDR2 YFSETQ. The ends lost 3 bases at V and 7 bases at J; junction bases unmatched: 7. The CDR3 loop reads CASSSGLAGVRNEQFF. In DNA, the CDR3 is TGCGCCAGCAGCTCCGGACTAGCGGGAGTTCGGAATGAGCAGTTCTTC. Together with reference TRBV5-1 and TRBJ2-1, the CDR3 gives the full variable domain: KAGVTQTPRYLIKTRGQQVTLSCSPISGHRSVSWYQQTPGQGLQFLFEYFSETQRNKGNFPGRFSGRQFSNSRSEMNVSTLELGDSALYLCASSSGLAGVRNEQFFGPGTRLTVL.

The chain employs TRBV3-1 (or the pseudogene TRBV3-2) and TRBJ2-5; 10 nucleotides agree with TRBD2. CDR1 and CDR2 (germline): LGHDT, YNNKEL (reference sequence). Unmatched junction bases numbered 6, after V lost 0 bases and J lost 2 bases. The CDR3 is 17 amino acids. CDR3 nucleotides: TGTGCCAGCAGCCAAGATTTGGTAGCGGGGGGACAAGAGACCCAGTACTTC. It codes for CASSQDLVAGGQETQYF.

V and J are TRBV19 and TRBJ2-1; 8 bases are shared with TRBD2. CDR1 is LNHDA and CDR2 is SQIVND in the germline V gene (reference sequence). Germline trimming cut 6 bases from V and 6 bases from J; bases unmatched to any gene: 7. CDR3 size: 14 residues. CDR3 sequence reads: CASSFPGGANEQFF. In DNA, the CDR3 is TGTGCCAGTAGCTTCCCCGGGGGGGCCAATGAGCAGTTCTTC.

The chain uses TRBV9 and TRBJ2-6; possible D gene TRBD2, 6 bases. The germline V gene has CDR1 SGDLS and CDR2 YYNGEE. The CDR3 has 14 residues. The V gene lost 4 bases and the J gene lost 8 bases, with 13 bases spanning the gap. CDR3 nucleotide sequence: TGTGCCAGCAGCACCAGCGGGCCCTCCAACGTCCTGACTTTC. It encodes CASSTSGPSNVLTF.

The chain couples TRBV20-1 to TRBJ2-1; 8 bases align to TRBD2. The CDR3 contains 15 residues. Trimming removed 3 bases from V and 6 bases from J; junction bases left unmatched: 10. In germline, CDR1 is DFQATT, CDR2 SNEGSKA (reference sequence). CDR3 region: CSASVPGLEANEQFF. The CDR3 DNA reads TGCAGTGCTAGTGTCCCGGGACTAGAGGCCAATGAGCAGTTCTTC.

This clone has only one observation. This sequence joins TRBV7-6 and TRBJ2-5; D unclear. Between the trimmed V and J ends, which lost 1 base and 0 bases, there was a span of 9 bases. The CDR3 extends over 15 amino acids. Per the germline V gene, CDR1 is SGHVS and CDR2 is FNYEAQ. The CDR3 bases are TGTGCCAGCAGCTTAGAATCGGGCCACCAAGAGACCCAGTACTTC. As protein: CASSLESGHQETQYF.

J is TRBJ2-2 and V is TRBV18; 10 nucleotides agree with TRBD1. The germline V gene encodes CDR1 KGHSH and CDR2 LQKENI. V was clipped by 3 bases and J by 3 bases; unmatched bases: 4. This CDR3 comprises 16 residues. The CDR3, as DNA: TGTGCCAGCTCACCGCGGACAGGGGGTGACACCGGGGAGCTGTTTTTT. Amino acids: CASSPRTGGDTGELFF.

The sample holds one count of this clone. The V and J genes are TRBV28 and TRBJ2-3; 7 bases are a match to TRBD2. This CDR3 spans 16 amino acids. Germline loops: CDR1 MDHEN, CDR2 SYDVKM. J gave up 1 base and V 3 bases, and 7 bases lay outside the gene matches. DNA of the CDR3: TGTGCCAGCAGTTTTTCGAGTAGCGGGCGCACAGATACGCAGTATTTT. This sequence encodes CASSFSSSGRTDTQYF.

The rearrangement joins TRBV27 to TRBJ2-7; D gene ambiguous. The CDR3 loop spans 11 amino acids. The V gene lost 1 base and the J gene lost 7 bases, with 5 bases spanning the gap. From germline, CDR1 is MNHEY and CDR2 SMNVEV (reference sequence). The CDR3: CASSLLGEQYF. The CDR3 region has the DNA TGTGCCAGCAGTTTATTGGGGGAGCAGTACTTC.

This chain joins TRBV7-2 and TRBJ2-2, with D perhaps TRBD1 (6 bases). Germline CDR1 is SGHTA and CDR2 is FQGNSA. The CDR3 contains 14 residues. Trimming removed 4 bases at V and 1 base at J, with 7 bases between. This CDR3 is CASSSRGNTGELFF. In DNA form, the CDR3 reads TGTGCCAGCAGCTCCAGGGGGAACACCGGGGAGCTGTTTTTT.

The chain links TRBV6-5 to TRBJ1-5; no clear D. The germline V gene has CDR1 MNHEY and CDR2 SVGAGI. The ends were cut back, 6 bases at V and 4 bases at J, with 13 bases in the middle. This CDR3 region has 14 residues. The CDR3 reads CASRGPQLNQPQHF. The CDR3 region has the DNA TGTGCCAGCAGAGGACCTCAGCTTAATCAGCCCCAGCATTTT.

A few counts support this clone. This chain joins TRBV4-1 and TRBJ1-4, with D maybe TRBD1 (6 bases). Looked up from germline, CDR1 is MGHRA and CDR2 is YSYEKL. This CDR3 is built from 16 residues. Between the trimmed V and J ends, which lost 2 bases and 8 bases, there was a span of 18 bases. The DNA for the CDR3 is TGCGCCAGCAGCCAACCCGTCGGCAGGGGAGGCGAAAAACTGTTTTTT. Its translation: CASSQPVGRGGEKLFF.

This chain connects TRBV7-3 to TRBJ1-1; D remains unclear. Trimming removed 5 bases at V and 0 bases at J, with 7 bases between. CDR3 length equals 13 residues. Germline CDR1 and CDR2: SGHTA and FQGTGA. The CDR3 region is CASSDGVNTEAFF. As DNA, the CDR3 is TGTGCCAGCAGCGATGGGGTGAACACTGAAGCTTTCTTT. Full variable domain (remainder filled in from reference TRBV7-3 and TRBJ1-1): GAGVSQTPSNKVTEKGKYVELRCDPISGHTALYWYRQSLGQGPEFLIYFQGTGAADDSGLPNDRFFAVRPEGSVSTLKIQRTERGDSAVYLCASSDGVNTEAFFGQGTRLTVV.

The chain combines TRBV7-9 with TRBJ2-3; TRBD1 aligns across 9 bases. Germline-derived CDR1 and CDR2 are SEHNR and FQNEAQ (reference sequence). The CDR3 is 15 amino acids. J gave up 4 bases and V 4 bases, and 6 bases lay outside the gene matches. DNA for the CDR3: TGTGCCAGCAGCTCACAGGGGGCCTGGGCAGATACGCAGTATTTT. Encoded protein: CASSSQGAWADTQYF.

The chain combines TRBV24-1 with TRBJ2-7; 8 nucleotides match TRBD1. Germline lookup yields CDR1 KGHDR and CDR2 SFDVKD. Trimming removed 5 bases from V and 2 bases from J; junction bases left unmatched: 1. The CDR3 is made up of 13 amino acids. CDR3 amino acids: CATSATGAYEQYF. The CDR3 DNA reads TGTGCCACCAGTGCGACAGGGGCCTACGAGCAGTACTTC.

The chain combines TRBV9 with TRBJ2-1; 10 bases match TRBD2. There are 15 residues in the CDR3. Trimming removed 4 bases from V and 6 bases from J; junction bases left unmatched: 7. Germline CDR1 is SGDLS and CDR2 is YYNGEE. The CDR3: CASSSSSGRSNEQFF. CDR3 bases: TGTGCCAGCAGCAGCTCTAGCGGGAGAAGCAATGAGCAGTTCTTC. The variable domain in full, with the rest retrieved from reference TRBV9 and TRBJ2-1, is DSGVTQTPKHLITATGQRVTLRCSPRSGDLSVYWYQQSLDQGLQFLIQYYNGEERAKGNILERFSAQQFPDLHSELNLSSLELGDSALYFCASSSSSGRSNEQFFGPGTRLTVL.

This rearrangement joins TRBV6-2 or TRBV6-3 to TRBJ2-7, with 8 bases lining up with TRBD1. Trimming took 5 bases from V and 1 from J; bases not matched to a gene: 7. CDR3 length: 15 amino acids. Per the germline V gene, CDR1 is MNHEY and CDR2 is SVGEGT. The CDR3 reads CASSQGQGISYEQYF. CDR3 in DNA: TGTGCCAGCAGTCAAGGACAGGGTATTTCCTACGAGCAGTACTTC.

This clone showed up just a few times. The rearrangement joins TRBV11-3 to TRBJ1-1, with D unresolved. The V gene's germline CDR1 is SGHNT and CDR2 YENEEA. V was trimmed by 0 bases and J by 2 bases, leaving 7 bases between them. This CDR3 spans 14 amino acids. CDR3 amino acids: CASSLDSDNTEAFF. DNA for the CDR3: TGTGCCAGCAGCTTAGACAGCGATAACACTGAAGCTTTCTTT.

V gene TRBV7-3 combines with J gene TRBJ2-2, with TRBD1 identical over 9 bases. The CDR3 has 15 amino acids. With V trimmed by 5 bases and J by 4 bases, 5 bases remained unmatched. From germline, CDR1 is SGHTA and CDR2 FQGTGA. The CDR3 nucleotides read TGTGCCAGCAGCCCGGACAGGGGCGGCACCGGGGAGCTGTTTTTT. Its translation: CASSPDRGGTGELFF.

The CDR3 DNA is TGCGCCAGCAGCCAAGATGGGGCAGGGGGCAACTATGGCTACACCTTC. Protein: CASSQDGAGGNYGYTF. The V and J genes are TRBV4-1 and TRBJ1-2, with TRBD1 identical over 8 bases. J lost 2 bases, V lost 0 bases, and 5 bases had no gene match. The CDR3 extends over 16 amino acids. Looked up from germline, CDR1 is MGHRA and CDR2 is YSYEKL.